One sample yielded the 10 T cell receptor beta chains listed below, sequenced in a study of blood T cells in healthy people across ages. Primers used in a second PCR of roughly 7 to 12 cycles were a sample-barcoded 5' primer and a J-beta primer mix. TCRdb re-called the 5' RACE reads with MiXCR, one entry per CDR3 protein. Of about 1.5 million distinct CDR3 sequences in the sample, 35% to 45% were seen once. Sequencing was performed on blood. Source of these receptors: a woman aged 18-29 years in good health.

The chain employs TRBV25-1 and TRBJ2-4; D remains unclear. This CDR3 comprises 16 residues. Germline V gene lookup returns CDR1 MGHDK and CDR2 SYGVNS. V gave up 2 bases and J gave up 0 bases, with 11 bases separating them. The CDR3 nucleotides are TGTGCCAGCAGTGAAGGCGGTTGGCTAGCCAAAAACATTCAGTACTTC. Amino acid sequence: CASSEGGWLAKNIQYF.

The rearrangement links TRBV20-1 to TRBJ1-5; D is perhaps TRBD1 (5 bases). Germline assignment: CDR1 DFQATT and CDR2 SNEGSKA (reference sequence). V lost 3 bases to trimming and J lost 4 bases, with 16 bases between them. The CDR3 is made up of 15 amino acids. As DNA, the CDR3 is TGCAGTGCTAGCCCTCCCAGGGAGGGGAATCAGCCCCAGCATTTT. Its protein is CSASPPREGNQPQHF.

The chain's CDR3 is CSAPSVASTYNEQFF. The CDR3 coding sequence is TGCAGTGCTCCGTCCGTAGCGAGCACCTACAATGAGCAGTTCTTC. This sequence joins TRBV20-1 and TRBJ2-1; possible D gene TRBD2, 5 bases. The CDR3 is made up of 15 amino acids. Trimming took 5 bases from V and 2 from J, leaving 16 bases between them. Germline CDR1 DFQATT, CDR2 SNEGSKA (reference sequence).

V and J are TRBV6-6 and TRBJ2-5, with D tentatively TRBD1 or TRBD2 (5 bases each). From germline, CDR1 is MNHNY and CDR2 SVGAGI (reference sequence). The CDR3 runs to 12 residues. CDR3 bases: TGTGCTGCTGGGACCAACTACAATGAGCAGTACTTC. Translation gives CAAGTNYNEQYF.

The chain uses TRBV29-1 and TRBJ2-3, with TRBD2 identical over 11 bases. CDR1 is SQVTM, CDR2 ANQGSEA, per germline. The CDR3 is 14 residues long. Trimming cost V 1 base and J 6 bases; bases outside gene matches: 3. CDR3 residues: CSVEGSSGRDTQYF. The CDR3 DNA reads as TGCAGCGTTGAAGGCTCTAGCGGGAGGGATACGCAGTATTTT.

A note on this clonotype: An end of the junction does not agree with germline; a read error may underlie this. The V call is TRBV6-1, the J call TRBJ2-5; D is uncertain. This CDR3 spans 15 amino acids. CDR1 and CDR2 from the germline V gene are MNHNS and SASEGT. Here the CDR3 reads CASSNNLGHQETQYF. CDR3 coding DNA: TGTGCCAGCAGCAATAACCTTGGGCACCAGGAGACCCAGTACTTC.

As concerns this clonotype: Possible read error: a much larger clone is one base away. The V and J genes are TRBV20-1 and TRBJ1-2, with a weak D call TRBD1 (6 bases). The CDR3 length is 14 residues. The germline V gene has CDR1 DFQATT and CDR2 SNEGSKA (reference sequence). Between the trimmed V and J ends, which lost 6 bases and 6 bases, there was a span of 20 bases. The chain's CDR3 is CSAPDTVPGDGYTF. CDR3 in DNA: TGCAGTGCCCCCGACACCGTCCCAGGGGATGGCTACACCTTC.

Comment on this clonotype: A junction boundary mismatches the germline segment, possibly from a read error. The gene calls are TRBV5-1 and TRBJ2-3, with no clear D. CDR3 length: 13 residues. Germline CDR1 and CDR2: SGHRS and YFSETQ. For the CDR3, the DNA is TGCGCCCGCAGCTGGACCGCTCAAGATACGCAGTATTTT. It yields the protein CARSWTAQDTQYF.

This clonotype has a handful of counts. The chain's CDR3 is CASSKPVSDTQYF. The CDR3 DNA is TGTGCCAGCAGCAAGCCGGTCTCAGATACGCAGTATTTT. The chain uses TRBV7-9 and TRBJ2-3; D is unresolved. Germline lookup yields CDR1 SEHNR and CDR2 FQNEAQ (reference sequence). V gave up 5 bases and J gave up 4 bases, with 10 bases separating them. This CDR3 has 13 residues.

The V call is TRBV6-5, the J call TRBJ2-3, with D unclear. Germline assignment: CDR1 MNHEY and CDR2 SVGAGI. This CDR3 region has 15 residues. Trimming stripped 2 bases from V and 0 bases from J, with 9 bases between. In DNA form, the CDR3 reads TGTGCCAGCAGTTACGTCGGGCTAAGCACAGATACGCAGTATTTT. Amino acids: CASSYVGLSTDTQYF.